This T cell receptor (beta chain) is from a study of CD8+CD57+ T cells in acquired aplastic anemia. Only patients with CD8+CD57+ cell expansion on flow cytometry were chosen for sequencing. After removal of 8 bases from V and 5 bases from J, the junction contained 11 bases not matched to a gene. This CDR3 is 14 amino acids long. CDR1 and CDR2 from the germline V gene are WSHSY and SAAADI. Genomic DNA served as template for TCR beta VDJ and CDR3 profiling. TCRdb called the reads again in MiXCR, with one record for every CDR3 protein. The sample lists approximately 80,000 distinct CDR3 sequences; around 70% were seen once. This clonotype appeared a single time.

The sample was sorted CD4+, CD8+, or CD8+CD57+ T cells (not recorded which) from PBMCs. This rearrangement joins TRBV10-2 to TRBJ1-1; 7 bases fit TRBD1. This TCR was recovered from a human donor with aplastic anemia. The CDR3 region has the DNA TGCGCCAGCGCATTATCGACAGGGATGACTGAAGCTTTCTTT. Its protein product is CASALSTGMTEAFF.